The 29 T cell receptor beta chains reported below all come from one sample, sequenced in a study of shared clonotypes between healthy human individuals. Generated by immunoSEQ multiplex PCR, the TCRdb table keeps only in-frame clones and is missing some. The sample has under 1,100,000 clones, roughly 80% seen once. Sequencing used memory CD4+ T cells sorted from blood. Subset specified: CD45RA-negative fraction. The receptors derive from a man between 18 and 29 years old in good health.

The rearrangement links TRBV7-2 to TRBJ2-2, with TRBD2 matching over 11 bases. The CDR3 is made up of 15 amino acids. V shed 5 bases and J 6 bases; nucleotides not matched to a gene: 5. Germline assignment: CDR1 SGHTA and CDR2 FQGNSA. The CDR3 here is CASSLVAGGPGELFF. The CDR3 bases are TGTGCCAGCAGCCTGGTAGCGGGAGGGCCCGGGGAGCTGTTTTTT.

With regard to this clone: A far larger clone is a single base away, which makes a read error likely. Other DNA sequences of this sample code for an identical CDR3. V gene TRBV11-2 combines with J gene TRBJ2-7; unclear D gene. The germline CDR1 and CDR2 sequences are SGHAT and FQNNGV. The CDR3 runs to 12 residues. V shed 1 base and J shed 7 bases, with 8 bases lying between them. The CDR3 DNA reads TGTGCCAGCAGCTTAGGTCGGTGGGAGCAGTACTTC. This translates into CASSLGRWEQYF.

The chain is built from TRBV7-9 and TRBJ1-1; 8 nucleotides match TRBD1. The germline V gene has CDR1 SEHNR and CDR2 FQNEAQ (reference sequence). The V gene end was trimmed by 0 bases and the J gene end by 11 bases; junction bases not matched to a gene: 8. The CDR3 has 14 amino acids. For the CDR3, the DNA is TGTGCCAGCAGCTTAGCACTGGCAGGGGGCCGTGCTTTCTTT. Residues: CASSLALAGGRAFF. Drawing the rest from reference TRBV7-9 and TRBJ1-1, the complete variable domain is DTGVSQNPRHKITKRGQNVTFRCDPISEHNRLYWYRQTLGQGPEFLTYFQNEAQLEKSRLLSDRFSAERPKGSFSTLEIQRTEQGDSAMYLCASSLALAGGRAFFGQGTRLTVV.

This clone occurred a few times. The V call is TRBV6-1, the J call TRBJ2-7, with 10 nucleotides matching TRBD2. The germline V gene encodes CDR1 MNHNS and CDR2 SASEGT. V was clipped by 0 bases and J by 6 bases; unmatched bases: 8. The length of the CDR3 is 16 residues. As DNA, the CDR3 is TGTGCCAGCAGTGAAGCGGCGCCGGGACTAGCGTCCGAGCAGTACTTC. Residues: CASSEAAPGLASEQYF.

This chain links TRBV18 with TRBJ2-1, with D unclear. CDR1 KGHSH and CDR2 LQKENI come from the germline V gene. Trimming stripped 6 bases from V and 5 bases from J, with 20 bases between. The CDR3 covers 16 residues. The CDR3 region is CASSPKAGWIDNEQFF. The CDR3 coding sequence is TGTGCCAGCTCTCCCAAAGCCGGGTGGATCGACAATGAGCAGTTCTTC.

The CDR3 spells CASSLGTPNSPLHF. Written as DNA, the CDR3 is TGTGCCAGCAGCCTAGGGACACCTAATTCACCCCTCCACTTT. V is TRBV14 and J is TRBJ1-6; possible D gene TRBD1, 6 bases. Trimming pared 4 bases from V and 6 bases from J, leaving 10 bases between. The germline gives CDR1 SGHDN, CDR2 FVKESK. The CDR3 consists of 14 residues.

DNA for the CDR3: TGTGCCAGTAGTACCCCCAATCGCCAGCCCCAGCATTTT. Translation gives CASSTPNRQPQHF. The chain combines TRBV19 with TRBJ1-5; D is unclear. CDR1 LNHDA and CDR2 SQIVND come from the germline V gene (reference sequence). The CDR3 totals 13 residues. The V gene lost 4 bases and the J gene lost 7 bases, with 11 bases spanning the gap. Supplemented by reference TRBV19 and TRBJ1-5, the full variable domain reads DGGITQSPKYLFRKEGQNVTLSCEQNLNHDAMYWYRQDPGQGLRLIYYSQIVNDFQKGDIAEGYSVSREKKESFPLTVTSAQKNPTAFYLCASSTPNRQPQHFGDGTRLSIL.

The chain joins TRBV4-1 to TRBJ1-4; the D is unclear. The ends were cut back, 2 bases at V and 7 bases at J, with 11 bases in the middle. The CDR3 consists of 14 residues. Germline values: CDR1 MGHRA, CDR2 YSYEKL. The CDR3 protein is CASSQLTVGEKLFF. DNA of the CDR3: TGCGCCAGCAGCCAATTAACAGTAGGTGAAAAACTGTTTTTT.

This chain uses TRBV10-3 with TRBJ2-5, with TRBD1 matching over 9 bases. There are 13 residues in the CDR3. CDR1 is ENHRY, CDR2 SYGVKD, per germline. Germline trimming cut 6 bases from V and 4 bases from J; bases unmatched to any gene: 3. The CDR3 region has the DNA TGTGCCATCAGGGGGGGACAGGGAGAGACCCAGTACTTC. It encodes CAIRGGQGETQYF.

The CDR3 spells CASSPGAFSGNTIYF. The CDR3 DNA is TGTGCCAGCAGCCCAGGGGCCTTCTCTGGAAACACCATATATTTT. This chain links TRBV9 with TRBJ1-3; a weak D match, TRBD1 (6 bases). Germline CDR1 reads SGDLS; CDR2 reads YYNGEE. This CDR3 comprises 15 residues. The ends were cut back, 4 bases at V and 0 bases at J, with 11 bases in the middle.

V gene TRBV19 combines with J gene TRBJ1-2, with TRBD1 matching 7 bases. Germline-derived CDR1 and CDR2 are LNHDA and SQIVND (reference sequence). The CDR3 has 17 amino acids. The ends lost 7 bases at V and 4 bases at J; junction bases unmatched: 18. The CDR3 spells CASTAGARGKVFYGYTF. Here the CDR3 DNA reads TGTGCCAGTACCGCGGGAGCCAGGGGGAAGGTATTCTATGGCTACACCTTC.

With regard to this clone: A much larger clonotype is one base distant, so this may be a read error. J is TRBJ1-3 and V is TRBV7-9; possible D gene TRBD1, 5 bases. With 0 bases removed from V and 0 bases from J, the gap between germline ends came to 6 bases. CDR3 size: 15 residues. Germline V gene data show CDR1 as SEHNR and CDR2 as FQNEAQ (reference sequence). Here the CDR3 DNA reads TGTGCCAGCAGCTTAGCCGGGGGCTCTGGAAACACCATATATTTT. Amino acid sequence: CASSLAGGSGNTIYF.

This clone was counted once. CDR3: CAWSVLGENQETQYF. For the CDR3, the DNA is TGTGCCTGGAGCGTTTTGGGAGAGAACCAAGAGACCCAGTACTTC. The gene calls are TRBV30 and TRBJ2-5; D possibly corresponds to TRBD2 (5 bases). Germline lookup yields CDR1 GTSNPN and CDR2 SVGIG (reference sequence). Trimming pared 3 bases from V and 0 bases from J, leaving 14 bases between. There are 15 residues in the CDR3.

Remarks on this clone: The same CDR3 also results from other DNA sequences found in this sample. The chain is built from TRBV5-1 and TRBJ1-4; 8 nucleotides align to TRBD1. In germline, CDR1 is SGHRS, CDR2 YFSETQ. CDR3 length: 14 residues. V dropped 4 bases and J dropped 8; count of bases not matched to a gene: 7. This chain's CDR3 is CASSTGQGGEKLFF. The CDR3 nucleotides are TGCGCCAGCAGCACCGGACAGGGTGGGGAAAAACTGTTTTTT.

This clone showed up just once. The chain couples TRBV30 to TRBJ1-3, with a possible D match to TRBD1 (6 bases). The V gene's germline CDR1 is GTSNPN and CDR2 SVGIG (reference sequence). The CDR3 contains 11 residues. The V gene lost 3 bases and the J gene lost 12 bases, with 12 bases spanning the gap. The CDR3 region has the DNA TGTGCCTGGAGACAGGGAGGGATCATATATTTT. Its protein product is CAWRQGGIIYF.

The gene calls are TRBV7-3 and TRBJ1-6, with 7 bases aligning to TRBD1. In germline, CDR1 is SGHTA, CDR2 FQGTGA. This CDR3 region has 14 residues. The ends lost 5 bases at V and 9 bases at J; junction bases unmatched: 7. The CDR3 reads CASSGTAKGSPLHF. The CDR3 nucleotides are TGTGCCAGCAGCGGGACAGCTAAGGGTTCACCCCTCCACTTT.

This sequence joins TRBV4-1 and TRBJ1-1, with D unresolved. This CDR3 comprises 11 residues. The V gene lost 0 bases and the J gene lost 10 bases, with 6 bases spanning the gap. Germline-derived CDR1 and CDR2 are MGHRA and YSYEKL. The CDR3 nucleotides read TGCGCCAGCAGCCAAGATCAATCAGCTTTCTTT. This translates into CASSQDQSAFF.

The rearrangement uses TRBV6-5 and TRBJ1-6; weak D call: TRBD1 (6 bases). The CDR3 sequence is 15 residues long. With 2 bases removed from V and 9 bases from J, the gap between germline ends came to 14 bases. Germline CDR1 and CDR2: MNHEY and SVGAGI. The CDR3 is CASSYQIGGSSPLHF. DNA of the CDR3: TGTGCCAGCAGTTACCAGATAGGGGGGAGTTCACCCCTCCACTTT.

V usage is TRBV2 and J usage is TRBJ2-2; the match to TRBD2 covers 7 bases. The CDR3 has 15 amino acids. V trimming: 4 bases; J trimming: 5 bases; junction bases outside the gene matches: 7. Germline CDR1 SNHLY, CDR2 FYNNEI. CDR3 amino acids: CASSVAGAGTGELFF. In nucleotides, the CDR3 is TGTGCCAGCAGTGTTGCGGGAGCGGGTACCGGGGAGCTGTTTTTT.

The rearrangement links TRBV5-1 to TRBJ2-5; no definite D call. The CDR3 loop spans 13 amino acids. From germline, CDR1 is SGHRS and CDR2 YFSETQ. V was trimmed by 1 base and J by 5 bases, leaving 9 bases between them. CDR3 in DNA: TGCGCCAGCAGCTTGTACCAGGACGAGACCCAGTACTTC. It yields the protein CASSLYQDETQYF.

The genes are TRBV5-1 and TRBJ1-4; TRBD1 agrees at 7 bases. There are 15 residues in the CDR3. V shed 4 bases and J 5 bases; nucleotides not matched to a gene: 8. CDR1 is SGHRS, CDR2 YFSETQ, per germline. The CDR3: CASSHGQAPNEKLFF. The CDR3 bases are TGCGCCAGCAGCCACGGACAGGCCCCCAATGAAAAACTGTTTTTT. The full variable domain, its missing parts supplied by reference TRBV5-1 and TRBJ1-4, is KAGVTQTPRYLIKTRGQQVTLSCSPISGHRSVSWYQQTPGQGLQFLFEYFSETQRNKGNFPGRFSGRQFSNSRSEMNVSTLELGDSALYLCASSHGQAPNEKLFFGSGTQLSVL.

V is TRBV28 and J is TRBJ2-5; either TRBD1 or TRBD2 may fit D (5 bases each). The CDR3 consists of 13 residues. Germline assignment: CDR1 MDHEN and CDR2 SYDVKM. V lost 7 bases and J 7 bases, leaving 16 bases between the germline ends. For the CDR3, the DNA is TGTGCCAGCACCCGGGACCAAGTGCGGACCCAGTACTTC. Translated: CASTRDQVRTQYF.

The table lists this clone with a few counts. The V gene is TRBV9, the J gene TRBJ1-6, with D unclear. The CDR3 covers 13 residues. Germline CDR1 is SGDLS and CDR2 is YYNGEE. Trimming pared 2 bases from V and 12 bases from J, leaving 12 bases between. In nucleotides, the CDR3 is TGTGCCAGCAGCGTGGGGAATCTGGGACCCCTCCACTTT. Its protein product is CASSVGNLGPLHF.

This clone was detected only a few times. The chain carries TRBV30 and TRBJ1-1; no definite D call. Trimming removed 4 bases at V and 6 bases at J, with 12 bases between. Germline lookup yields CDR1 GTSNPN and CDR2 SVGIG (reference sequence). This CDR3 comprises 12 residues. The CDR3 DNA reads TGTGCCTGGACTCTCGGTGGCGCTGAAGCTTTCTTT. This encodes CAWTLGGAEAFF.

In nucleotides, the CDR3 is TGTGCCAGCAGTCTGCGGGTGCGGGAAAAACTGTTTTTT. Translation: CASSLRVREKLFF. This sequence joins TRBV28 and TRBJ1-4; no clear D gene. CDR3 length: 13 residues. Germline V gene sequence: CDR1 MDHEN, CDR2 SYDVKM. The V gene lost 5 bases and the J gene lost 8 bases, with 12 bases spanning the gap.

The V and J genes are TRBV19 and TRBJ2-7; D gene uncertain. Trimming pared 5 bases from V and 2 bases from J, leaving 13 bases between. This CDR3 has 14 residues. Germline V gene sequence: CDR1 LNHDA, CDR2 SQIVND (reference sequence). The CDR3 region has the DNA TGTGCCAGTAGTCCCCATATGGAACCCTACGAGCAGTACTTC. This translates into CASSPHMEPYEQYF.

Of note for this clone: Other DNA sequences from this sample encode an identical CDR3 as well. CDR3 sequence reads: CAWTGGDTQYF. CDR3 nucleotide sequence: TGTGCCTGGACAGGGGGAGATACGCAGTATTTT. The rearrangement uses TRBV30 and TRBJ2-3; TRBD1 aligns across 7 bases. There are 11 residues in the CDR3. The junction had 0 bases not matched to a gene; V was cut back by 4 bases and J by 5 bases. Germline V gives CDR1 GTSNPN, CDR2 SVGIG (reference sequence).

The chain employs TRBV19 and TRBJ2-2; D is unclear. The CDR3 has 13 amino acids. Germline CDR1 LNHDA, CDR2 SQIVND (reference sequence). With 1 base removed from V and 7 bases from J, the gap between germline ends came to 7 bases. The CDR3 DNA reads as TGTGCCAGTAGTATAGTCGGGTTCGGGGAGCTGTTTTTT. It yields the protein CASSIVGFGELFF.

V and J are TRBV7-8 and TRBJ1-6; 7 bases align to TRBD1. J gave up 6 bases and V 5 bases, and 7 bases lay outside the gene matches. Germline V gene data show CDR1 as SGHVS and CDR2 as FQNEAQ. This CDR3 region has 15 residues. The CDR3 protein is CASSGTGTANSPLHF. CDR3 bases: TGTGCCAGCAGCGGTACCGGGACAGCTAATTCACCCCTCCACTTT.